This T cell receptor (beta chain) is from a study of T cell responses to AZD1222 COVID-19 vaccine. Study observations and caveats: Nearly half of the spike-specific TCRs reportedly recognize variant regions that carry no mutations. Donors, mostly white British, included more females; clonal diversity was possibly underestimated.

Germline lookup yields CDR1 SGHAT and CDR2 FQNNGV. CDR3 length: 12 amino acids. Trimming left V 7 bases short and J 2 bases short, with 7 bases between. Pooling covered second doses at about 4 or about 12 weeks. Only in-frame clones appear in the TCRdb table, and some are missing; sequencing was by immunoSEQ multiplex PCR. This sample yields some 170,000 clones, of which approximately 93% are seen a single time; over 1.5% belongs to the top ten. As regards this clone: Its antigen is unidentified.

The chain employs TRBV11-2 and TRBJ2-3; D remains unclear. The sequencing here drew on peripheral blood, taken 28 days after the second AZD1222 dose. This receptor was obtained from an adult who received the AZD1222 COVID-19 vaccine. CDR3 DNA: TGTGCCAGCATCATGGTCACAGATACGCAGTATTTT. The encoded protein is CASIMVTDTQYF. Supplemented by reference TRBV11-2 and TRBJ2-3, the full variable domain reads EAGVAQSPRYKIIEKRQSVAFWCNPISGHATLYWYQQILGQGPKLLIQFQNNGVVDDSQLPKDRFSAERLKGVDSTLKIQPAKLEDSAVYLCASIMVTDTQYFGPGTRLTVL.